These T cell receptor beta chains were read from a single sample in a study of T cell repertoires in cytomegalovirus infection. In TCRdb, the reads were re-called with MiXCR into one record per CDR3 protein. Of about 900,000 distinct CDR3 sequences detected, 30% to 40% appear once; the ten largest clones hold around 15%. These receptors have no identified antigens. The material was cultured CD8+ T cells from PBMCs, obtained from culture after CMV antigen stimulation. These receptors were collected from a human donor in good health (CMV status not recorded). Some clones in this sample may be carry-over from other donors' samples. Each CDR3 is given with its conserved first and last residue. The D gene is left open where the match is weak. Clone sizes are given selectively: once, few, many, or a class where the clone is expanded.

TRBJ2-3,TRBV5-3,few,TRBD2,CASSPRTSGEDTQYF,TGTGCCAGCAGCCCCCGGACTAGCGGGGAAGATACGCAGTATTTT
TRBJ2-7,TRBV7-9,-,TRBD2,CASSPTSGAGYEQYF,TGTGCCAGCAGCCCGACTAGCGGGGCGGGATACGAGCAGTACTTC
TRBJ2-1,TRBV7-4,-,-,CASCPGEDEQFF,TGTGCCAGCTGTCCGGGGGAGGATGAGCAGTTCTTC
TRBJ1-2,TRBV12-5,-,TRBD1,CASGFFPGQPGYTF,TGTGCTAGTGGTTTCTTTCCGGGACAGCCCGGCTACACCTTC
TRBJ2-3,TRBV7-6,few,TRBD2,CASSTRLAQGDTQYF,TGTGCCAGCAGCACTCGACTAGCCCAGGGTGATACGCAGTATTTT
TRBJ2-2,TRBV5-4,few,TRBD1,CASSPVDRANTGELFF,TGTGCCAGCAGCCCTGTGGACAGGGCAAACACCGGGGAGCTGTTTTTT
TRBJ2-5,TRBV12-3/TRBV12-4,-,TRBD1,CASSYGRGTQGATGTQYF,TGTGCCAGCAGTTACGGTAGGGGAACGCAGGGGGCCACCGGAACCCAGTACTTC
TRBJ2-1,TRBV2,-,-,CVSRKGGGAYNEQFF,TGTGTCAGCAGAAAGGGAGGGGGGGCCTACAATGAGCAGTTCTTC
TRBJ1-5,TRBV28,-,-,CASSLWRGRDQPQHF,TGTGCCAGCAGTTTATGGAGGGGTCGAGATCAGCCCCAGCATTTT
TRBJ2-7,TRBV4-2,-,-,CASSQDSGLREQYF,TGTGCCAGCAGCCAAGACTCAGGGCTGAGGGAGCAGTACTTC
TRBJ2-3,TRBV20-1,-,-,CSAMSRNTDTQYF,TGCAGTGCTATGTCCCGTAACACAGATACGCAGTATTTT
TRBJ2-1,TRBV4-1,few,-,CASSQDYREQFF,TGCGCCAGCAGCCAAGACTACCGTGAGCAGTTCTTC
TRBJ2-1,TRBV4-3,-,-,CASSLGSIDNEQFF,TGCGCCAGCAGCCTGGGGAGCATCGACAATGAGCAGTTCTTC
TRBJ1-2,TRBV27,-,-,CASSPSGTWGYTF,TGTGCCAGCAGTCCCTCGGGGACCTGGGGCTACACCTTC
TRBJ2-1,TRBV27,-,TRBD1,CASSLLGGLTYNEQFF,TGTGCCAGCAGTTTATTAGGGGGCCTAACCTACAATGAGCAGTTCTTC
TRBJ2-2,TRBV24-1,few,TRBD2,CASFLRGETAGELFF,TGTGCCTCCTTTTTGCGGGGGGAAACGGCCGGGGAGCTGTTTTTT
TRBJ2-7,TRBV12-3/TRBV12-4,few,TRBD2,CASSLRGGGALDEQYF,TGTGCCAGCAGTTTACGGGGCGGGGGGGCCTTGGACGAGCAGTACTTC
TRBJ2-7,TRBV7-8,-,-,CASSLKGNGEQYF,TGTGCCAGCAGCTTAAAGGGAAACGGCGAGCAGTACTTC
TRBJ2-1,TRBV19,-,-,CASSTDLSSYNEQFF,TGTGCCAGTAGTACCGACCTCAGCTCCTACAATGAGCAGTTCTTC
TRBJ2-7,TRBV7-6,few,-,CASSLEATENYEQYF,TGTGCCAGCAGCTTAGAGGCGACAGAAAATTACGAGCAGTACTTC
TRBJ1-2,TRBV7-4,-,-,CASSPSEGSYGYTF,TGTGCCAGCAGCCCCTCGGAGGGGAGCTATGGCTACACCTTC
TRBJ2-5,TRBV3-1,-,TRBD2,CASSQERGGETQYF,TGTGCCAGCAGTCAAGAGCGCGGGGGAGAGACCCAGTACTTC
TRBJ1-6,TRBV7-6,many,TRBD1,CASSLAGVTGDGSPLHF,TGTGCCAGCAGCTTAGCGGGAGTGACAGGGGATGGGTCACCCCTCCACTTT
TRBJ2-1,TRBV4-1,-,-,CASSQESGGGLNEQFF,TGCGCCAGCAGCCAAGAAAGTGGAGGGGGCCTTAATGAGCAGTTCTTC
TRBJ1-5,TRBV27,-,-,CASAYLGRNQPQHF,TGTGCCAGCGCCTACCTGGGGCGGAATCAGCCCCAGCATTTT
TRBJ1-2,TRBV28,-,-,CATQGMRMGGYTF,TGTGCCACACAGGGCATGAGGATGGGTGGCTACACCTTC
TRBJ2-3,TRBV10-3,-,TRBD2,CAISETMRLAGGLSTTDTQYF,TGTGCCATCAGTGAGACTATGCGACTAGCGGGGGGTCTATCAACCACAGATACGCAGTATTTT
TRBJ2-2,TRBV4-1,-,TRBD2,CASSHYTETSGGHTGELFF,TGCGCCAGCAGCCACTACACGGAGACTAGCGGGGGGCACACCGGGGAGCTGTTTTTT
TRBJ1-5,TRBV24-1,-,-,CATRGRGNQPQHF,TGTGCCACCAGGGGGCGCGGCAATCAGCCCCAGCATTTT
TRBJ2-5,TRBV4-2,-,-,CASSQAEDPVQTQYF,TGTGCCAGCAGCCAAGCGGAGGACCCAGTGCAGACCCAGTACTTC
TRBJ2-3,TRBV28,many,-,CASSLTGGADTQYF,TGTGCCAGCAGTTTAACTGGGGGCGCAGATACGCAGTATTTT
TRBJ1-2,TRBV12-3/TRBV12-4,-,TRBD1,CASSPPGQVYGYTF,TGTGCCAGCAGCCCACCGGGACAGGTCTATGGCTACACCTTC
TRBJ2-4,TRBV11-3,-,-,CASSSGAAPKNIQYF,TGTGCCAGCAGCTCAGGGGCAGCTCCCAAAAACATTCAGTACTTC
TRBJ2-2,TRBV7-3,few,-,CASSLIGIENGELFF,TGTGCCAGCAGCTTAATAGGGATCGAGAACGGGGAGCTGTTTTTT
TRBJ2-2,TRBV7-6,-,TRBD1,CVSSLNRGDTGELFF,TGTGTCAGCAGCTTGAACAGGGGAGACACCGGGGAGCTGTTTTTT
TRBJ2-7,TRBV7-8,-,TRBD2,CASRLGEGPVREQYF,TGTGCCAGCAGATTAGGGGAGGGGCCGGTACGCGAGCAGTACTTC
TRBJ2-3,TRBV11-1,-,TRBD1,CASSFTGTGVADTQYF,TGTGCCAGCAGCTTCACCGGGACAGGGGTGGCAGATACGCAGTATTTT
TRBJ2-2,TRBV18,few,-,CASSPRGRQGRTGELFF,TGTGCCAGCTCACCACGGGGACGACAAGGGAGGACCGGGGAGCTGTTTTTT
TRBJ2-7,TRBV7-9,-,-,CASSSEYSYEQYF,TGTGCCAGCAGCTCCGAATATAGCTACGAGCAGTACTTC
TRBJ2-7,TRBV7-9,-,-,CASRPTLRHEQYF,TGTGCCAGCAGACCCACCCTGCGTCACGAGCAGTACTTC
TRBJ2-7,TRBV14,few,-,CASSQWDKVNSYEQYF,TGTGCCAGCAGCCAGTGGGACAAGGTTAACTCCTACGAGCAGTACTTC
TRBJ1-2,TRBV27,once,TRBD1,CASSGTGGVGYTF,TGTGCCAGCAGTGGGACAGGGGGCGTTGGCTACACCTTC
TRBJ2-7,TRBV13,-,TRBD1,CASSPRRTGVSEQYF,TGTGCCAGCAGCCCACGCCGGACAGGGGTCTCCGAGCAGTACTTC
TRBJ2-1,TRBV20-1,-,-,CSARDQLIDGSSYNEQFF,TGCAGTGCTAGAGACCAACTGATTGACGGAAGCTCCTACAATGAGCAGTTCTTC
TRBJ1-1,TRBV4-1,-,TRBD1,CASSGATGGVVNTEAFF,TGCGCCAGCAGCGGGGCTACAGGGGGAGTGGTGAACACTGAAGCTTTCTTT
TRBJ2-1,TRBV5-6,few,TRBD1,CASSSTGINEQFF,TGTGCCAGCAGTTCGACAGGGATAAATGAGCAGTTCTTC
TRBJ2-1,TRBV12-3/TRBV12-4,few,-,CASSLALGPQVYNEQFF,TGTGCCAGCAGTTTAGCGCTGGGACCCCAGGTTTACAATGAGCAGTTCTTC
TRBJ2-3,TRBV27,-,-,CASGVPKTQYF,TGTGCCAGCGGGGTCCCTAAGACGCAGTATTTT
TRBJ1-1,TRBV7-9,few,TRBD1,CASSSIQGVDTEAFF,TGTGCCAGCAGCTCAATACAGGGGGTAGATACTGAAGCTTTCTTT
TRBJ2-3,TRBV4-1,few,TRBD2,CASSQERLAGVEGQYF,TGCGCCAGCAGCCAAGAGAGACTAGCGGGCGTTGAGGGGCAGTATTTT
TRBJ2-5,TRBV7-9,many,TRBD2,CASSSRGEETQYF,TGTGCCAGCAGCTCTCGGGGGGAAGAGACCCAGTACTTC
TRBJ1-2,TRBV4-1,few,TRBD1,CASSQEPGTDYGYTF,TGCGCCAGCAGCCAAGAACCAGGGACAGACTATGGCTACACCTTC
TRBJ1-5,TRBV10-3,-,TRBD1,CAIRDRDQPQHF,TGTGCCATCAGGGACAGGGATCAGCCCCAGCATTTT
TRBJ1-1,TRBV7-3,-,-,CASSLTLTGNTKAFF,TGTGCCAGCAGCTTAACGTTGACAGGAAACACTAAAGCTTTCTTT
TRBJ1-2,TRBV20-1,once,TRBD1,CSARKTGLFYGYTF,TGCAGTGCTAGGAAGACAGGGTTGTTCTATGGCTACACCTTC
TRBJ2-4,TRBV4-1,-,TRBD1,CASSQDRDRGLHILYF,TGCGCCAGCAGCCAAGATCGGGACAGGGGGCTCCACATTCTGTACTTC
TRBJ2-6,TRBV14,-,-,CASSQAVWGANVLTF,TGTGCCAGCAGCCAAGCGGTCTGGGGGGCCAACGTCCTGACTTTC
TRBJ1-1,TRBV28,-,-,CASSHQGLTEAFF,TGTGCCAGCAGTCACCAGGGACTCACTGAAGCTTTCTTT